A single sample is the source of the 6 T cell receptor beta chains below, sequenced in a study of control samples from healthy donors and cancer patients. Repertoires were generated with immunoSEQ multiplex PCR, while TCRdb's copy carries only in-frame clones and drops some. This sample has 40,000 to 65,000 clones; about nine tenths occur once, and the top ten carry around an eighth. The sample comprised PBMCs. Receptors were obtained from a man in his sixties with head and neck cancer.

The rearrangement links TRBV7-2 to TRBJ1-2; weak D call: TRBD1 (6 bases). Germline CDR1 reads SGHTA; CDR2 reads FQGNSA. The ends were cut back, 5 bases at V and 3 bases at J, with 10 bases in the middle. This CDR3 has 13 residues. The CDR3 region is CASSLRTDYGYTF. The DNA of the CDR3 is TGTGCCAGCAGCCTTAGGACAGACTATGGCTACACCTTC.

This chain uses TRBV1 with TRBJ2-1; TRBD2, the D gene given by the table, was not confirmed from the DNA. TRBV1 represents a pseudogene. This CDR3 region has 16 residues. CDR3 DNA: TGCACCAGCAGCCTACTTCTAGCGGGAGGTAGGAATGAGCAGTTCTTC. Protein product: CTSSLLLAGGRNEQFF.

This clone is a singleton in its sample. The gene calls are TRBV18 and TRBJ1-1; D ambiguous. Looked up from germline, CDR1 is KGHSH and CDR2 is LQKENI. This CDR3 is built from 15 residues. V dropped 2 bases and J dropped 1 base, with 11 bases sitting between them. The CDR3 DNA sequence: TGTGCCAGCTCACCAATTGGGCAATCGAACACTGAAGCTTTCTTT. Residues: CASSPIGQSNTEAFF.

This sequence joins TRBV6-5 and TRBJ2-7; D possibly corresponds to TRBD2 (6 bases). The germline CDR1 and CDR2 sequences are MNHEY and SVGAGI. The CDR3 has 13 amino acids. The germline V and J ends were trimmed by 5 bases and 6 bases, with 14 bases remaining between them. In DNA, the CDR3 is TGTGCCAGCAGTCTCGGGGGATTCGTCGAGCAGTACTTC. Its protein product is CASSLGGFVEQYF.

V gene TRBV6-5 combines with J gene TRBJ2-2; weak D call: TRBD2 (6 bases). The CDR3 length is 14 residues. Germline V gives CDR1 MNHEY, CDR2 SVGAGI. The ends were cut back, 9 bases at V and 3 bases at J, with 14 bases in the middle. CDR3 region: CARGGAVHTGELFF. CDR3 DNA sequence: TGTGCCAGGGGGGGAGCGGTTCACACCGGGGAGCTGTTTTTT.

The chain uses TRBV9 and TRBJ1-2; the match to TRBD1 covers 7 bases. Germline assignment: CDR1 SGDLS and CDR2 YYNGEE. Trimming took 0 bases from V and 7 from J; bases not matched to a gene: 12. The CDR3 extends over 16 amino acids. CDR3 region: CASSVGDRAQPLGYTF. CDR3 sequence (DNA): TGTGCCAGCAGCGTAGGAGACAGGGCCCAACCCCTTGGCTACACCTTC.